The table lists the clone carrying this T cell receptor (beta chain) with a few counts. This CDR3 spans 11 amino acids. Trimming shortened V by 0 bases and J by 5 bases, and 5 bases separated the two germline ends. Germline V CDR1 and CDR2: GTSNPN, SVGIG (reference sequence). The sample originates from a study of beta chain features in type 1 diabetes. Purity above 95% was achieved in all sorted populations. The study reverse transcribed the entire isolated RNA, so it sequenced expressed TCRB transcripts. An average of around 3.9 million reads was obtained for naive, central memory and regulatory T cell samples. Using immunoSEQ multiplex PCR, the repertoire was profiled, and TCRdb retains in-frame clones only, with some absent. Here the sample spans under 200,000 clones, 7.5% to 10% being singletons.

V gene TRBV30 combines with J gene TRBJ2-7; D gene uncertain. This receptor was obtained from a woman aged 18-29 years in good health. The sample taken for sequencing was central memory CD4+ T cells from blood. CDR3 coding DNA: TGTGCCTGGAGTGTATCCAACGAGCAGTACTTC. Translation: CAWSVSNEQYF.